One sample yielded the 9 T cell receptor beta chains listed below, sequenced in a study of cytomegalovirus exposure and HLA in healthy donors. Profiled with immunoSEQ multiplex PCR; TCRdb holds only in-frame clones, not every one. The sample lists approximately 240,000 clones; under 95% were seen once. The sample was PBMCs. The source of these receptors is a woman aged 18-29 years in good health and CMV-seronegative.

The rearrangement links TRBV5-1 to TRBJ2-7; the match to TRBD2 covers 7 bases. The germline gives CDR1 SGHRS, CDR2 YFSETQ. CDR3 length: 15 residues. V lost 0 bases to trimming and J lost 3 bases; unmatched junction nucleotides: 6. This chain's CDR3 is CASSLGTSVNYEQYF. The CDR3 bases are TGCGCCAGCAGCTTGGGCACTAGCGTAAACTACGAGCAGTACTTC.

The gene calls are TRBV15 and TRBJ1-2, with TRBD1 matching over 8 bases. The CDR3 has 18 residues. Germline CDR1 is LNHNV and CDR2 is YYDKDF (reference sequence). With 8 bases clipped from V and 1 base from J, the junction kept 18 bases outside the gene matches. The chain's CDR3 is CATRADRGRDRNNYGYTF. For the CDR3, the DNA is TGTGCCACCCGCGCGGATAGAGGAAGGGACAGGAATAACTATGGCTACACCTTC.

The rearrangement uses TRBV6-1 and TRBJ2-1; 7 bases map to TRBD2. Germline-derived CDR1 and CDR2 are MNHNS and SASEGT. With 8 bases clipped from V and 3 bases from J, the junction kept 10 bases outside the gene matches. The CDR3 sequence is 15 residues long. The CDR3 loop is CASDRAGAGYNEQFF. In DNA form, the CDR3 reads TGTGCCAGCGATAGGGCGGGAGCTGGCTACAATGAGCAGTTCTTC.

This chain connects TRBV2 to TRBJ2-2, with TRBD2 matching over 8 bases. V trimming: 7 bases; J trimming: 5 bases; junction bases outside the gene matches: 9. CDR3 length: 15 amino acids. In germline, CDR1 is SNHLY, CDR2 FYNNEI. DNA of the CDR3: TGTGCCAGCAAACTGAGCGGGAGAGATACCGGGGAGCTGTTTTTT. Translating gives CASKLSGRDTGELFF.

V usage is TRBV5-1 and J usage is TRBJ1-1; 9 bases map to TRBD1. The germline CDR1 and CDR2 sequences are SGHRS and YFSETQ. This CDR3 region has 16 residues. With V trimmed by 3 bases and J by 5 bases, 11 bases remained unmatched. The CDR3 loop reads CASSSQAWTGETEAFF. In DNA form, the CDR3 reads TGCGCCAGCAGCTCGCAGGCCTGGACAGGGGAGACTGAAGCTTTCTTT.

CDR3 DNA: TGTGCCAGCTCCCGCCGGGAGAACAATGAGCAGTTCTTC. Translated, it gives CASSRRENNEQFF. This chain connects TRBV18 to TRBJ2-1; possibly TRBD2 for D (6 bases). Trimming cost V 6 bases and J 5 bases, with 11 bases left between them. Germline loops: CDR1 KGHSH, CDR2 LQKENI. The CDR3 spans 13 residues.

The chain links TRBV11-2 to TRBJ1-2; 9 bases line up with TRBD1. Per germline, CDR1 SGHAT and CDR2 FQNNGV. The CDR3 is 16 residues long. V lost 5 bases, J lost 4 bases, and 11 bases stayed unmatched. In DNA form, the CDR3 reads TGTGCCAGCAGCCCGAACAGGGGGCGACGGTTCTATGGCTACACCTTC. Protein sequence: CASSPNRGRRFYGYTF.

This sequence joins TRBV6-6 and TRBJ2-7, with a tentative D call TRBD2 (5 bases). Germline V lookup: CDR1 MNHNY, CDR2 SVGAGI (reference sequence). The CDR3 spans 14 residues. Trimming pared 2 bases from V and 0 bases from J, leaving 8 bases between. CDR3: CASSYERASYEQYF. The CDR3 DNA is TGTGCCAGCAGTTACGAGAGGGCCTCCTACGAGCAGTACTTC.

The sample holds one count of this clone. V and J are TRBV6-1 and TRBJ1-6; D is unclear. Germline CDR1 MNHNS, CDR2 SASEGT. The CDR3 has 15 amino acids. V gave up 6 bases and J gave up 7 bases, with 16 bases separating them. The CDR3 here is CASSLREAGNSPLHF. DNA for the CDR3: TGTGCCAGCAGCCTACGGGAGGCTGGGAATTCACCCCTCCACTTT.